Below are 22 T cell receptor beta chains sequenced from a single sample in a study of T-cell memory formation after mild COVID-19. TCRdb re-called the 5' RACE reads through MiXCR, storing one row per CDR3 protein. The data show hundreds of thousands of distinct CDR3 sequences, about a fifth seen once. Sequenced material: PBMCs or a T cell subset sorted from them (not recorded which). The receptors derive from an adult woman who had mild COVID-19 (a few samples of this study predate the infection). Cell type and time point are not known.

A few counts support this clonotype. This chain uses TRBV4-1 with TRBJ2-1; 8 positions match TRBD1. The CDR3 has 16 residues. From germline, CDR1 is MGHRA and CDR2 YSYEKL. Trimming cost V 4 bases and J 2 bases; bases outside gene matches: 7. The CDR3 region is CASSLGQGPTYNEQFF. The CDR3, as DNA: TGCGCCAGCAGCCTCGGACAGGGACCCACCTACAATGAGCAGTTCTTC.

The rearrangement uses TRBV2 and TRBJ1-1; TRBD1 matches at 7 bases. CDR1 is SNHLY and CDR2 is FYNNEI in the germline V gene. V gave up 1 base and J gave up 7 bases; unmatched junction bases: 9. CDR3 length: 15 amino acids. CDR3 in amino acids: CASSEGGGGQFEAFF. CDR3 nucleotides: TGTGCCAGCAGTGAAGGGGGAGGGGGACAGTTTGAAGCTTTCTTT. The whole variable domain, filled in from reference TRBV2 and TRBJ1-1, reads EPEVTQTPSHQVTQMGQEVILRCVPISNHLYFYWYRQILGQKVEFLVSFYNNEISEKSEIFDDQFSVERPDGSNFTLKIRSTKLEDSAMYFCASSEGGGGQFEAFFGQGTRLTVV.

This chain links TRBV29-1 with TRBJ2-7; 7 nucleotides match TRBD2. The CDR3 has 12 residues. Germline-derived CDR1 and CDR2 are SQVTM and ANQGSEA. After removal of 6 bases from V and 3 bases from J, the junction contained 5 bases not matched to a gene. CDR3 in amino acids: CSVGSGGYEQYF. The CDR3 coding sequence is TGCAGCGTGGGTTCGGGGGGCTACGAGCAGTACTTC.

With respect to this clonotype: The junction and the germline gene differ at one end; a read error may be behind it. This chain uses TRBV18 with TRBJ2-1, with TRBD1 matching over 9 bases. The CDR3 consists of 16 residues. The germline V gene encodes CDR1 KGHSH and CDR2 LQKENI. The CDR3 loop is CDSSPQGQGWMNEQFF. CDR3 in DNA: TGTGACAGCTCACCACAGGGACAGGGATGGATGAATGAGCAGTTCTTC. Variable domain in full (rest from reference TRBV18 and TRBJ2-1): NAGVMQNPRHLVRRRGQEARLRCSPMKGHSHVYWYRQLPEEGLKFMVYLQKENIIDESGMPKERFSAEFPKEGPSILRIQQVVRGDSAAYFCDSSPQGQGWMNEQFFGPGTRLTVL.

This clonotype was seen more than once but under ten times. The conserved phenylalanine or tryptophan normally closing the CDR3 is absent here, so this likely arose from a read error. No DNA is shown, since the ends of the CDR3 on it are uncertain; the CDR3 is the one TCRdb lists. J is TRBJ1-6 and V is TRBV21-1. TRBV21-1 is a pseudogene. The CDR3 is 8 amino acids in total, end residues counted. The CDR3 reads CASSKAPG.

The chain employs TRBV7-9 and TRBJ2-5; no firm D call. The CDR3 is 12 amino acids. Germline V CDR1 and CDR2: SEHNR, FQNEAQ (reference sequence). V dropped 6 bases and J dropped 5 bases, with 10 bases sitting between them. CDR3 region: CASRLGVETQYF. For the CDR3, the DNA is TGTGCCAGCAGGCTGGGCGTGGAGACCCAGTACTTC.

The chain employs TRBV24-1 and TRBJ2-7; D is unresolved. V dropped 3 bases and J dropped 3 bases, with 5 bases sitting between them. The CDR3 length is 12 residues. CDR1 and CDR2 from the germline V gene are KGHDR and SFDVKD. CDR3 region: CATSDGNYEQYF. The CDR3 DNA is TGTGCCACCAGTGATGGTAACTACGAGCAGTACTTC.

This clonotype was counted a few times. The chain joins TRBV7-2 to TRBJ2-3; D could derive from TRBD1 or TRBD2 (5 bases each). V was trimmed by 4 bases and J by 6 bases, leaving 26 bases between them. Germline CDR1 SGHTA, CDR2 FQGNSA. The CDR3 sequence is 18 residues long. CDR3 region: CASSSLGAGNGGFDTQYF. Here the CDR3 DNA reads TGTGCCAGCAGCTCACTAGGGGCGGGTAATGGGGGTTTCGATACGCAGTATTTT.

The V and J genes are TRBV29-1 and TRBJ2-7, with D maybe TRBD1 (5 bases). The germline V gene has CDR1 SQVTM and CDR2 ANQGSEA. There are 13 residues in the CDR3. V shed 0 bases and J shed 5 bases, with 11 bases lying between them. CDR3 sequence: CSVEDQGTDEQYF. The DNA of the CDR3 is TGCAGCGTTGAAGATCAGGGTACCGACGAGCAGTACTTC.

The rearrangement joins TRBV7-8 to TRBJ1-1, with D uncertain. Trimming removed 5 bases from V and 10 bases from J, with 17 bases in between. CDR3 length: 13 residues. The germline gives CDR1 SGHVS, CDR2 FQNEAQ. In nucleotides, the CDR3 is TGTGCCAGCAGCGTAGGCTCTAACCATGCAGCTTTCTTT. Its protein product is CASSVGSNHAAFF. The entire variable domain, with the rest obtained from reference TRBV7-8 and TRBJ1-1, is as follows: GAGVSQSPRYKVAKRGQDVALRCDPISGHVSLFWYQQALGQGPEFLTYFQNEAQLDKSGLPSDRFFAERPEGSVSTLKIQRTQQEDSAVYLCASSVGSNHAAFFGQGTRLTVV.

This clonotype has a handful of counts. The chain couples TRBV25-1 to TRBJ2-7; 11 bases match TRBD2. Looked up from germline, CDR1 is MGHDK and CDR2 is SYGVNS. The junction had 12 bases not matched to a gene; V was cut back by 6 bases and J by 2 bases. The CDR3 totals 17 residues. The CDR3 sequence is CASSLTYASGRTYEQYF. The CDR3 DNA is TGTGCCAGCAGCCTAACTTACGCTAGCGGGAGGACCTACGAGCAGTACTTC.

This clonotype has just a few counts. The chain carries TRBV30 and TRBJ2-5; D gene ambiguous. Germline V gene data show CDR1 as GTSNPN and CDR2 as SVGIG (reference sequence). This CDR3 has 13 amino acids. Trimming removed 5 bases at V and 5 bases at J, with 15 bases between. The CDR3 DNA reads as TGTGCCTGGCGCCGCCTGGTGAGGGAGACCCAGTACTTC. Translated: CAWRRLVRETQYF.

J is TRBJ1-5 and V is TRBV24-1; D not certain. The germline V gene encodes CDR1 KGHDR and CDR2 SFDVKD. The CDR3 has 14 residues. V shed 4 bases and J shed 4 bases, with 10 bases lying between them. The CDR3 coding sequence is TGTGCCACCAGTGAGGAGGGTGGGAATCAGCCCCAGCATTTT. Translating gives CATSEEGGNQPQHF.

The chain links TRBV4-3 to TRBJ2-3; D is uncertain. Germline V CDR1 and CDR2: LGHNA, YSLEER. V lost 0 bases, J lost 3 bases, and 13 bases lay in between. The CDR3 contains 16 residues. The CDR3: CASSQDGSQTTDTQYF. The CDR3 DNA sequence: TGCGCCAGCAGCCAAGATGGCTCCCAGACTACAGATACGCAGTATTTT.

CDR3 in amino acids: CSAATGLAGGPDTQYF. CDR3 sequence (DNA): TGCAGTGCTGCCACTGGACTAGCGGGGGGTCCGGATACGCAGTATTTT. The V and J genes are TRBV20-1 and TRBJ2-3, with 14 nucleotides matching TRBD2. The CDR3 covers 16 residues. Germline V gene lookup returns CDR1 DFQATT and CDR2 SNEGSKA (reference sequence). Trimming at V came to 5 bases and at J to 6 bases, leaving 10 bases not matched to a gene.

The chain recombines TRBV2 with TRBJ1-1; weak D call: TRBD1 (6 bases). The CDR3 has 14 amino acids. The germline gives CDR1 SNHLY, CDR2 FYNNEI. V was clipped by 7 bases and J by 3 bases, with 15 bases between them. In DNA form, the CDR3 reads TGTGCCAGCAAACGGGGGCGCCGGGACACTGAAGCTTTCTTT. It codes for CASKRGRRDTEAFF.

This clonotype has only one observation. This sequence joins TRBV18 and TRBJ2-1; 7 bases are shared with TRBD1. This CDR3 has 15 amino acids. Unmatched junction bases numbered 4, after V lost 3 bases and J lost 2 bases. CDR1 and CDR2 from the germline V gene are KGHSH and LQKENI. CDR3 bases: TGTGCCAGCTCACCCCGGGACAGCGCCTACAATGAGCAGTTCTTC. Translation gives CASSPRDSAYNEQFF.

The V gene is TRBV18, the J gene TRBJ2-7; D is ambiguous. CDR1 and CDR2 (germline): KGHSH, LQKENI. This CDR3 region has 14 residues. Trimming pared 3 bases from V and 4 bases from J, leaving 13 bases between. CDR3 residues: CASSPPELGYEQYF. The CDR3 DNA follows: TGTGCCAGCTCACCCCCGGAACTGGGGTACGAGCAGTACTTC.

This clonotype was seen at least ten times. The genes are TRBV12-3 or TRBV12-4 and TRBJ1-1; the D is unclear. Trimming took 6 bases from V and 3 from J, leaving 11 bases between them. This CDR3 has 13 residues. The CDR3 nucleotides read TGTGCCAGCAGGATCCAGCAGTACACTGAAGCTTTCTTT. As protein: CASRIQQYTEAFF.

The V and J genes are TRBV9 and TRBJ2-6; D possibly corresponds to TRBD1 (5 bases). Trimming stripped 2 bases from V and 0 bases from J, with 12 bases between. This CDR3 has 17 residues. In germline, CDR1 is SGDLS, CDR2 YYNGEE. The CDR3 region is CASSVSVDSSGANVLTF. The CDR3 nucleotides are TGTGCCAGCAGCGTCTCCGTTGACAGCTCTGGGGCCAACGTCCTGACTTTC.

This chain connects TRBV2 to TRBJ1-1, with D uncertain. Trimming removed 7 bases from V and 0 bases from J, with 9 bases in between. Germline V CDR1 and CDR2: SNHLY, FYNNEI. The CDR3 loop spans 13 amino acids. Here the CDR3 DNA reads TGTGCCAGCACGGGCCACTTGAACACTGAAGCTTTCTTT. It encodes CASTGHLNTEAFF.

This chain links TRBV30 with TRBJ2-1, with TRBD2 matching 12 bases. This CDR3 region has 14 residues. Germline CDR1 GTSNPN, CDR2 SVGIG (reference sequence). The junction had 4 bases not matched to a gene; V was cut back by 3 bases and J by 7 bases. CDR3 sequence: CAWRTSGGQNEQFF. The CDR3, as DNA: TGTGCCTGGAGGACTAGCGGGGGCCAGAATGAGCAGTTCTTC.